This T cell receptor (beta chain) is from a study of cytomegalovirus exposure and HLA in healthy donors. Study-level points and caveats: Most TCR sequences proved rare, with some public TCRs found in many donors.

PCR used 60 Vbeta primers and 13 Jbeta primers. The assay was immunoSEQ multiplex PCR, and TCRdb's table has in-frame clones only and misses some. The sample consists of about 110,000 clones, 70% of them appearing once. Per germline, CDR1 SEHNR and CDR2 FQNEAQ (reference sequence). The CDR3 is 15 residues long. The germline V and J ends were trimmed by 5 bases and 4 bases, with 17 bases remaining between them. As to this clone: Its antigen is not known.

The V gene is TRBV7-9, the J gene TRBJ1-2; perhaps TRBD1 as D (5 bases). This TCR was sampled from a man aged 40-50 years in good health and CMV-seropositive. The sequencing sample was made of PBMCs. CDR3 nucleotide sequence: TGTGCCAGCAGCCGGGCGCAGGGCTTTGGCTATGGCTACACCTTC. Protein: CASSRAQGFGYGYTF. Filled out from reference TRBV7-9 and TRBJ1-2, the complete variable domain reads DTGVSQNPRHKITKRGQNVTFRCDPISEHNRLYWYRQTLGQGPEFLTYFQNEAQLEKSRLLSDRFSAERPKGSFSTLEIQRTEQGDSAMYLCASSRAQGFGYGYTFGSGTRLTVV.